The 14 T cell receptor beta chains below come from one sample, sequenced in a study of tumor and adjacent non-tumor tissue in lung cancer. No cell sorting was done before RNA was extracted from the tissue. TCRbeta libraries were built with three rounds of nested PCR, modified from ARM-PCR. TCRdb itself ran the multiplex PCR reads through MiXCR, one entry per CDR3 protein. The sample holds approximately 68,000 distinct CDR3 sequences, 55% to 85% seen once. Sequencing was carried out using lung tumor tissue. The receptors derive from a man in his 60s with non-small cell lung cancer.

V usage is TRBV6-1 and J usage is TRBJ1-5; D is unclear. The CDR3 is made up of 14 amino acids. The V gene's germline CDR1 is MNHNS and CDR2 SASEGT. Trimming took 7 bases from V and 9 from J, leaving 19 bases between them. CDR3 protein: CASNPSLSNWPQHF. The CDR3 coding sequence is TGTGCCAGCAACCCCTCTCTGAGCAATTGGCCCCAGCATTTT.

Comment on this clonotype: The conserved final phenylalanine or tryptophan is absent from the CDR3, which likely points to a read error. The chain uses TRBV29-1 and TRBJ2-7; D gene ambiguous. In germline, CDR1 is SQVTM, CDR2 ANQGSEA. This CDR3 comprises 11 residues. The CDR3 region is CSIEVPYEQYL. The DNA for the CDR3 is TGCAGCATTGAGGTCCCCTACGAGCAGTACTTA.

About this clonotype itself: A junction boundary mismatches the germline segment, possibly from a read error. CDR3 sequence (DNA): TGTGCCAGCAGCTATAATAGTGGCACCGGGAAGCTGTTGTTT. This codes for CASSYNSGTGKLLF. V and J are TRBV11-1 and TRBJ2-2; the D gene is possibly TRBD2 (5 bases). There are 14 residues in the CDR3. Germline assignment: CDR1 SGHAT and CDR2 FQDESV (reference sequence).

Of note for this clonotype: The germline gene is not matched at one end of the junction; a read error may be the cause. The gene calls are TRBV11-2 and TRBJ2-1; D gene unclear. Germline V gene sequence: CDR1 SGHAT, CDR2 FQNNGV. This CDR3 is built from 14 residues. The CDR3: CANSLDPAASDQFF. The CDR3 DNA reads as TGTGCCAACAGCTTAGATCCGGCAGCCTCCGATCAGTTCTTC.

This clonotype was detected ten times or more. The rearrangement uses TRBV13 and TRBJ2-2; D not certain. The V gene's germline CDR1 is PRHDT and CDR2 FYEKMQ (reference sequence). Trimming left V 5 bases short and J 4 bases short, with 8 bases between. CDR3 length equals 13 residues. CDR3 region: CASSPRRTGELFF. CDR3 DNA: TGTGCCAGCAGCCCCCGCCGCACCGGGGAGCTGTTTTTT. The full variable domain, rest sourced from reference TRBV13 and TRBJ2-2, is AAGVIQSPRHLIKEKRETATLKCYPIPRHDTVYWYQQGPGQDPQFLISFYEKMQSDKGSIPDRFSAQQFSDYHSELNMSSLELGDSALYFCASSPRRTGELFFGEGSRLTVL.

J is TRBJ1-5 and V is TRBV10-3; TRBD1 matches 7 bases. Germline V gives CDR1 ENHRY, CDR2 SYGVKD. This CDR3 has 13 residues. The ends lost 10 bases at V and 10 bases at J; junction bases unmatched: 13. The CDR3 nucleotides are TGTGCCACCGGAAAAGGACAGGCCGGACCCCAGCATTTT. Translation gives CATGKGQAGPQHF.

Comments on this clonotype: In this CDR3 the conserved last residue, phenylalanine or tryptophan, is missing, so a read error is likely. The V gene is TRBV6-6, the J gene TRBJ2-7; no firm D call. The CDR3 is made up of 15 amino acids. CDR1 MNHNY and CDR2 SVGAGI come from the germline V gene (reference sequence). The CDR3 nucleotides read TGTGCAAGCAGTTACCTTCAGCCCAATTCCTACGAGCAGTACTTA. This translates into CASSYLQPNSYEQYL.

Of note for this clonotype: The CDR3 ends on some other residue instead of the conserved phenylalanine or tryptophan, so this is likely a read error. The rearrangement uses TRBV11-1 and TRBJ2-1; no clear D. Germline CDR1 reads SGHAT; CDR2 reads FQDESV (reference sequence). This CDR3 region has 15 residues. The DNA for the CDR3 is TGTCCCAGCAGCCCCGCAAGGGTGTTGGACAATGAGCAGTTCTTA. Translated, it gives CPSSPARVLDNEQFL.

This clonotype qualifies as medium-sized. The chain joins TRBV29-1 to TRBJ2-2; no reliable D call. Germline loops: CDR1 SQVTM, CDR2 ANQGSEA. The ends were cut back, 5 bases at V and 4 bases at J, with 14 bases in the middle. This CDR3 has 14 residues. In nucleotides, the CDR3 is TGCAGCGTTTTGAGCCTCTCAACCACCGGGGAGCTGTTTTTT. It yields the protein CSVLSLSTTGELFF.

This clonotype appeared a few times. V is TRBV28 and J is TRBJ2-7, with D unresolved. This CDR3 region has 11 residues. Trimming took off 6 bases at V and 3 bases at J, with 6 bases between the two ends. Germline V gives CDR1 MDHEN, CDR2 SYDVKM. In DNA form, the CDR3 reads TGTGCCAGCAGCAGAAACTACGAGCAGTACTTC. This codes for CASSRNYEQYF.

This clonotype was counted a few times. V gene TRBV6-2 or TRBV6-3 combines with J gene TRBJ2-7; D remains unclear. This CDR3 region has 13 residues. Germline V CDR1 and CDR2: MNHEY, SVGEGT. Trimming removed 8 bases at V and 4 bases at J, with 15 bases between. The CDR3 sequence is CASGRLVLYEQYF. The CDR3 DNA reads TGTGCCAGCGGCAGACTGGTCCTTTACGAGCAGTACTTC.

Details on this clonotype: Sequence at one end of the junction differs from germline and may be a read error. The chain joins TRBV20-1 to TRBJ2-3; TRBD2 agrees at 7 bases. The length of the CDR3 is 13 residues. Germline CDR1 DFQATT, CDR2 SNEGSKA (reference sequence). Written as DNA, the CDR3 is TGCAGTGCGCCTAGCGGAACCACAGATATGCAGTATTTT. As protein: CSAPSGTTDMQYF.

In nucleotides, the CDR3 is TGTGCCAGCAGTGACTTGACAGGGAGGGGAAATGAGCAGTTCTTC. Translated, it gives CASSDLTGRGNEQFF. The chain couples TRBV2 to TRBJ2-1; D could derive from TRBD1 or TRBD2 (7 bases each). The CDR3 sequence is 15 residues long. Trimming left V 3 bases short and J 7 bases short, with 16 bases between. CDR1 is SNHLY and CDR2 is FYNNEI in the germline V gene.

The chain carries TRBV6-1 and TRBJ2-1; 7 bases align to TRBD2. The CDR3 is 14 amino acids. CDR1 and CDR2 from the germline V gene are MNHNS and SASEGT. Losses at the gene ends were 8 bases for V and 16 bases for J; bases not matched to a gene: 20. Written as DNA, the CDR3 is TGTGCCAGCTTCTCCGCAGCGGGGTACAATGGGCACTTCTTC. Translating gives CASFSAAGYNGHFF.